This record covers a single T cell receptor beta chain. The sample belongs to a study of blood T cell repertoires in COVID-19. Turning to the study itself: Sources were T cells, B-cell-depleted T cells, or PBMCs; the material itself was cDNA or gDNA.

The repertoire was sequenced with immunoSEQ multiplex PCR; TCRdb's copy has only in-frame clones and lacks some. The sample has roughly 200,000 clones, 88% seen once; the top ten hold around 1.5%. This CDR3 contains 12 residues. Trimming cost V 7 bases and J 5 bases, with 10 bases left between them. Germline V gene lookup returns CDR1 MNHEY and CDR2 SMNVEV (reference sequence). The sequence came from a man in his late teens or twenties with active or convalescent COVID-19. The V gene is TRBV27, the J gene TRBJ2-3; D gene ambiguous. The sequencing input was peripheral blood. CDR3 loop: CASNHPGDTQYF. The CDR3, as DNA: TGTGCCAGCAATCACCCGGGAGATACGCAGTATTTT.